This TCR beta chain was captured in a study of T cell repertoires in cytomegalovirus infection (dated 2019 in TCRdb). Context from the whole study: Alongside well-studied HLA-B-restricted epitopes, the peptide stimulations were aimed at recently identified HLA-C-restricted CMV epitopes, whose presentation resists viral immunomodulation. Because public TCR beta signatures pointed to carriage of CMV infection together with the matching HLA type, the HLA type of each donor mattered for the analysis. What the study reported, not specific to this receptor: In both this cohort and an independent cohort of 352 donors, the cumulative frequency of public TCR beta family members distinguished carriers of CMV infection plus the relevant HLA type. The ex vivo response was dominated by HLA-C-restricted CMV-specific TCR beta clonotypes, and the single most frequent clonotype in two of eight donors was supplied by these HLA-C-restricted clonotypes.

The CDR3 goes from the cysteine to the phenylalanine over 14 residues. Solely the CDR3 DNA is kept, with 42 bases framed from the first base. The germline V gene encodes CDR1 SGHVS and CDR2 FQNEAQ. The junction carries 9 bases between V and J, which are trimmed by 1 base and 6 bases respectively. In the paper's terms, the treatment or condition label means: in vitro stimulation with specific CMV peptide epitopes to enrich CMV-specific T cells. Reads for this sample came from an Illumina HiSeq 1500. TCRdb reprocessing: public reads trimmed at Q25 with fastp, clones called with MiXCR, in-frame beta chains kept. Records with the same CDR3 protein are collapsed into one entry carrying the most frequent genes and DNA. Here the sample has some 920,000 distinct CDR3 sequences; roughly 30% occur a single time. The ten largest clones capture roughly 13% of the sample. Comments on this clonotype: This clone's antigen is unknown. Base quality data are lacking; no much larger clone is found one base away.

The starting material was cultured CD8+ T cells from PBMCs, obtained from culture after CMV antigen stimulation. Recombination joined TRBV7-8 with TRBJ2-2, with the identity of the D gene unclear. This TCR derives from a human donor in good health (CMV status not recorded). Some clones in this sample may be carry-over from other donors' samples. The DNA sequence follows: TGTGCCAGCAGCTTAGAGGGCAGACCCGGGGAGCTGTTTTTT. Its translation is CASSLEGRPGELFF.